The table lists the clone carrying this TCR beta chain with many counts. This sample is part of a study of glioma-infiltrating T cells after dendritic cell vaccination. Study context: Patients received three intradermal dendritic cell vaccine injections at biweekly intervals.

Germline V gene sequence: CDR1 SGHTA, CDR2 FQGTGA. Trimming pared 8 bases from V and 11 bases from J, leaving 10 bases between. This CDR3 has 10 amino acids. The primer mix had 60 V beta and 13 J beta primers. Data came from immunoSEQ multiplex PCR; TCRdb stores just in-frame clones and leaves some out. The sample includes about 67,000 clones, 81% of them seen just once. The starting material was blood, obtained before dendritic cell vaccination. The sequence was obtained from a human donor with glioblastoma. The V call is TRBV7-3, the J call TRBJ1-5, with a tentative D call TRBD1 (5 bases). The CDR3: CASLTTAQHF. In nucleotides, the CDR3 is TGTGCCAGCTTAACGACAGCCCAGCATTTT.